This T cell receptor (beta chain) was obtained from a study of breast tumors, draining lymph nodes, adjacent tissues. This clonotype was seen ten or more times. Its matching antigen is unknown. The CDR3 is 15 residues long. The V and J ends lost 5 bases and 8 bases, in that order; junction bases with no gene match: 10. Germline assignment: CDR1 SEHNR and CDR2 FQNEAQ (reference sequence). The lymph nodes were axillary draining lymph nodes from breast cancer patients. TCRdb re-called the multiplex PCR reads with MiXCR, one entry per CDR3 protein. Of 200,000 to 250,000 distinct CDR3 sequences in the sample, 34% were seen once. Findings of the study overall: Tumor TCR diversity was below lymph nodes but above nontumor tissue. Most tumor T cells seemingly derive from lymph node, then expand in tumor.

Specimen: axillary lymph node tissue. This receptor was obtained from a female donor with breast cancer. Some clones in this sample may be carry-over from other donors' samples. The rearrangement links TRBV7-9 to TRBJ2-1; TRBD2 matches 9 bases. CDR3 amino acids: CASSPGTSRVDEQFF. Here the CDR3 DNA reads TGTGCCAGCAGCCCAGGGACTAGCAGGGTCGATGAGCAGTTCTTC. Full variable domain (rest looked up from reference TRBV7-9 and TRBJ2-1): DTGVSQNPRHKITKRGQNVTFRCDPISEHNRLYWYRQTLGQGPEFLTYFQNEAQLEKSRLLSDRFSAERPKGSFSTLEIQRTEQGDSAMYLCASSPGTSRVDEQFFGPGTRLTVL.